Below, 21 T cell receptor beta chains from the same sample are listed, as sequenced in a study of OX40 agonist ivuxolimab in advanced cancers. The protocol used for the library was the immunoSEQ multiplex PCR assay. TCRdb took over this immuneACCESS table, retaining in-frame rearrangements with V and J assigned. Such tables are incomplete; in checked studies, under half of the missing clones stem from an unresolved V gene, and the remainder is unexplained. This sample comprises 30,000 to 35,000 clones, approximately 84% of them detected only once. 9% to 15% of the sample comes from the top ten. Here the sequenced sample was CD4+ or CD8+ T cells sorted from blood, taken in a trial of the OX40 agonist ivuxolimab. These receptors originate from an adult with an advanced solid tumor such as melanoma, head and neck, liver or kidney cancer.

For the CDR3, the DNA is TGTGCCAGCAGCGTCGAGGACGAGAGATCCTACGAGCAGTACTTC. Its protein product is CASSVEDERSYEQYF. The V and J genes are TRBV9 and TRBJ2-7; the D is unclear. CDR1 is SGDLS, CDR2 YYNGEE, per germline. This CDR3 has 15 residues. V was pared by 2 bases and J by 1 base, with 13 bases between.

V gene TRBV28 combines with J gene TRBJ1-2; the D gene is possibly TRBD1 (6 bases). This CDR3 contains 13 residues. CDR1 and CDR2 (germline): MDHEN, SYDVKM. Trimming removed 2 bases at V and 5 bases at J, with 9 bases between. CDR3 bases: TGTGCCAGCAGTTTAGCAGGGGATTATGGCTACACCTTC. Encoded protein: CASSLAGDYGYTF.

The rearrangement uses TRBV10-3 and TRBJ2-5; D is perhaps TRBD1 (6 bases). The V end lost 8 bases, the J end lost 10 bases, and 23 bases lay between the germline ends. This CDR3 comprises 14 residues. Germline assignment: CDR1 ENHRY and CDR2 SYGVKD. The CDR3 nucleotides read TGTGCCATCTCTCCGGACAGCGCTAAGGTGGACCAGTACTTC. This sequence encodes CAISPDSAKVDQYF.

The chain recombines TRBV10-2 with TRBJ2-1, with D uncertain. Trimming left V 0 bases short and J 11 bases short, with 5 bases between. Germline values: CDR1 WSHSY, CDR2 SAAADI. The CDR3 runs 11 residues. CDR3: CASSESWQQFF. CDR3 nucleotide sequence: TGCGCCAGCAGTGAGTCATGGCAGCAGTTCTTC.

Here the CDR3 DNA reads TGTGCCAGCAGTAGCGGGGTAGCGGGAGGATACGAGCAGTACTTC. Its translation: CASSSGVAGGYEQYF. The rearrangement joins TRBV6-1 to TRBJ2-7, with 10 bases lining up with TRBD2. There are 15 residues in the CDR3. Looked up from germline, CDR1 is MNHNS and CDR2 is SASEGT. Germline trimming cut 5 bases from V and 4 bases from J; bases unmatched to any gene: 8.

The rearrangement links TRBV19 to TRBJ2-7; 7 bases match TRBD1. CDR1 LNHDA and CDR2 SQIVND come from the germline V gene (reference sequence). V trimming: 3 bases; J trimming: 3 bases; junction bases outside the gene matches: 2. The CDR3 is made up of 13 amino acids. In DNA form, the CDR3 reads TGTGCCAGTAGTATCGGGACAGACTACGAGCAGTACTTC. This sequence encodes CASSIGTDYEQYF.

This chain joins TRBV28 and TRBJ1-2; the match to TRBD1 covers 8 bases. Germline assignment: CDR1 MDHEN and CDR2 SYDVKM. This CDR3 is 13 amino acids long. The junction had 4 bases not matched to a gene; V was cut back by 7 bases and J by 3 bases. CDR3 region: CASTPDRDYGYTF. As DNA, the CDR3 is TGTGCCAGCACACCGGACAGGGACTATGGCTACACCTTC.

CDR3 sequence reads: CATSRGTGTISGGSSAEQFF. CDR3 coding DNA: TGTGCCACCAGCAGGGGGACAGGGACCATTTCTGGCGGGAGTAGCGCGGAGCAGTTCTTC. The J gene is TRBJ2-1, the V gene TRBV15; 9 bases match TRBD1. CDR3 length: 20 amino acids. V was clipped by 3 bases and J by 10 bases; unmatched bases: 25. From germline, CDR1 is LNHNV and CDR2 YYDKDF (reference sequence).

The DNA for the CDR3 is TGTGCCAGCAGCTTAGATGGCGACGAGCAGTACTTC. This codes for CASSLDGDEQYF. The chain is built from TRBV7-8 and TRBJ2-7; D is ambiguous. Per germline, CDR1 SGHVS and CDR2 FQNEAQ. CDR3 length equals 12 residues. Trimming removed 1 base at V and 5 bases at J, with 6 bases between.

The CDR3 nucleotides are TGCGCCAGCAGCCAAGATTTACCCACGAGCTCCTATAATTCACCCCTCCACTTT. The encoded protein is CASSQDLPTSSYNSPLHF. The chain is built from TRBV4-3 and TRBJ1-6; D gene uncertain. CDR3 length: 18 amino acids. The V end lost 0 bases, the J end lost 0 bases, and 12 bases lay between the germline ends. The germline gives CDR1 LGHNA, CDR2 YSLEER.

The chain couples TRBV18 to TRBJ2-3, with unresolved D. Trimming removed 2 bases from V and 0 bases from J, with 12 bases in between. Germline V gene data show CDR1 as KGHSH and CDR2 as LQKENI. The CDR3 runs 16 residues. CDR3 sequence: CASSPSGYSSTDTQYF. CDR3 DNA: TGTGCCAGCTCACCATCGGGCTATAGTAGCACAGATACGCAGTATTTT.

The V call is TRBV7-8, the J call TRBJ1-2; 8 nucleotides align to TRBD1. The J segment lost 6 bases and the V segment lost 1 base, leaving 7 bases of the junction unmatched. CDR3 length: 15 amino acids. Germline CDR1 reads SGHVS; CDR2 reads FQNEAQ. CDR3 nucleotides: TGTGCCAGCAGCTTAGTTTATGACAGGGGCCATGGCTACACCTTC. It is translated as CASSLVYDRGHGYTF.

Notes on this clone: Relative to the germline gene, one junction end is altered; a read error may explain this. The rearrangement links TRBV7-7 to TRBJ2-5, with D tentatively TRBD2 (7 bases). This CDR3 has 16 residues. The germline CDR1 and CDR2 sequences are SSHAT and FNYEAQ (reference sequence). CDR3 nucleotides: TGTGCTAGCAGCTTAGGTGGGGGGGCGTTCGAAGAGACCCAGTACTTC. Its protein product is CASSLGGGAFEETQYF.

The chain combines TRBV4-3 with TRBJ2-7, with 7 bases that match TRBD1. With 0 bases clipped from V and 2 bases from J, the junction kept 10 bases outside the gene matches. Germline assignment: CDR1 LGHNA and CDR2 YSLEER. The CDR3 runs 17 residues. The CDR3 loop is CASSQEKGAGITYEQYF. In nucleotides, the CDR3 is TGCGCCAGCAGCCAAGAAAAGGGGGCAGGGATAACCTACGAGCAGTACTTC.

This rearrangement joins TRBV20-1 to TRBJ2-7; D is possibly TRBD1 or TRBD2 (5 bases each). This CDR3 contains 11 residues. The germline CDR1 and CDR2 sequences are DFQATT and SNEGSKA (reference sequence). The ends were cut back, 3 bases at V and 4 bases at J, with 7 bases in the middle. The CDR3 sequence: CSARGDYEQYF. In nucleotides, the CDR3 is TGCAGTGCTAGGGGGGATTACGAGCAGTACTTC.

The gene calls are TRBV28 and TRBJ2-7, with D hard to call. CDR1 is MDHEN, CDR2 SYDVKM, per germline. The CDR3 totals 12 residues. The germline V and J ends were trimmed by 7 bases and 2 bases, with 9 bases remaining between them. CDR3 loop: CASTLGAYEQYF. For the CDR3, the DNA is TGTGCCAGCACCCTGGGCGCCTACGAGCAGTACTTC.

This clone was detected only once. This chain connects TRBV4-1 to TRBJ2-5, with D tentatively TRBD1 (6 bases). CDR1 is MGHRA and CDR2 is YSYEKL in the germline V gene. The CDR3 extends over 16 amino acids. Trimming stripped 4 bases from V and 2 bases from J, with 17 bases between. Here the CDR3 DNA reads TGCGCCAGCAGCCCTACAGGGCCGGGACCTCAAGAGACCCAGTACTTC. Amino acids: CASSPTGPGPQETQYF.

The chain carries TRBV5-4 and TRBJ2-3; no firm D call. Trimming removed 0 bases at V and 2 bases at J, with 7 bases between. The CDR3 has 14 residues. Germline values: CDR1 SGHNT, CDR2 YYREEE (reference sequence). The CDR3 reads CASSLADNTDTQYF. The CDR3 DNA is TGTGCCAGCAGCTTGGCCGACAACACAGATACGCAGTATTTT.

The chain uses TRBV19 and TRBJ2-7; 8 positions agree with TRBD1. The V and J ends lost 10 bases and 2 bases, in that order; junction bases with no gene match: 13. Germline V gene lookup returns CDR1 LNHDA and CDR2 SQIVND (reference sequence). This CDR3 has 15 amino acids. DNA for the CDR3: TGTGCCACTTCCGAGGGACAGGATTCACCCTACGAGCAGTACTTC. This encodes CATSEGQDSPYEQYF.

V gene TRBV7-9 combines with J gene TRBJ1-2; tentatively, D is TRBD1 (5 bases). This CDR3 is 14 amino acids long. The ends were cut back, 5 bases at V and 2 bases at J, with 12 bases in the middle. CDR1 and CDR2 (germline): SEHNR, FQNEAQ (reference sequence). CDR3 residues: CASSPLGTNYGYTF. In DNA, the CDR3 is TGTGCCAGCAGCCCGCTAGGGACGAACTATGGCTACACCTTC. Looking up the rest from reference TRBV7-9 and TRBJ1-2 gives the full variable domain: DTGVSQNPRHKITKRGQNVTFRCDPISEHNRLYWYRQTLGQGPEFLTYFQNEAQLEKSRLLSDRFSAERPKGSFSTLEIQRTEQGDSAMYLCASSPLGTNYGYTFGSGTRLTVV.

For the CDR3, the DNA is TGTGCCAGTAGTATAGTCTTGAGGGAGACAGGGGTGACCACTGAAGCTTTCTTT. Residues: CASSIVLRETGVTTEAFF. The V gene is TRBV19, the J gene TRBJ1-1, with 8 bases fitting TRBD1. The V gene end was trimmed by 1 base and the J gene end by 4 bases; junction bases not matched to a gene: 14. The CDR3 length is 18 residues. Germline CDR1 is LNHDA and CDR2 is SQIVND (reference sequence). The full variable domain, with the rest looked up from reference TRBV19 and TRBJ1-1, is DGGITQSPKYLFRKEGQNVTLSCEQNLNHDAMYWYRQDPGQGLRLIYYSQIVNDFQKGDIAEGYSVSREKKESFPLTVTSAQKNPTAFYLCASSIVLRETGVTTEAFFGQGTRLTVV.